The sequence of this T cell receptor beta chain was determined in a study of cytomegalovirus exposure and HLA in healthy donors (dated by TCRdb to 2017 to 2019). Regarding the research as a whole: An earlier analysis of 550 to 700 of the donors reported approximately 290 Gb of sequence data and around 110 million unique TCR beta sequences from roughly 200 million T cells. An early release that covered some 630 HLA-typed donors contained 250 to 350 gigabases of sequencing data and 85 million to 100 million unique TCR sequences. Among the roughly 400 genotyped donors, around 79% belonged to the genetic ancestry cluster associated with self-reported Caucasian donors. The study was designed to test whether signatures of past pathogen exposure could be identified by cataloging public T cell receptors. The study profiled the T cell repertoires of some 610 subjects by immunosequencing and related them to cytomegalovirus serostatus. Besides the first cohort of about 730 subjects, a separate validation cohort made up of 120 different subjects was used. High-throughput TCR immunosequencing, statistical association of individual TCRs with disease status, and machine learning were combined to predict cytomegalovirus infection status. In a later analysis, previously published TCR beta repertoires from roughly 710 donors were re-analyzed and high-resolution HLA genotyping was added so that TCR occurrence patterns could be studied. Rather than using new phenotypic data, the later analysis identified candidate immune exposures from TCR beta sequences and from how often those sequences occurred across donors. An earlier analysis of 587 of the donors used high-throughput TCR beta sequencing to judge whether each TCR beta V gene segment behaved as functional or pseudogenic. Donor age, sex, ethnicity and CMV serostatus were collected together with the repertoire data. A later genetic analysis took genome-wide SNP genotypes for 398 of the 666 donors and used that subset as a discovery cohort. All discovery cohort repertoires had been generated using a single sequencing platform. HLA typing covered class I and class II loci at four-digit resolution. The number of typed donors differed by locus: about 620-630 for A, B, C, DRB1 and DQB1; 522 for DQA1; 606 for DPA1; and around 490 for DPB1. About five DR-DQ haplotypes were treated as single units for association and clustering because of strong linkage in the cohort. Among about 390 genotyped donors of the cohort, an average of roughly 240,000 unique TCR beta nucleotide sequences were sequenced per donor, 15% to 20% of them non-productive. Results and caveats for the whole study, not just this receptor: A later genetic analysis associated a missense DCLRE1C variant with V-gene and J-gene trimming of TCR beta chains, and an independent cohort replicated the association. Broadly in line with IMGT annotations, most TCR beta V segments showed up in productive rearrangements about 90% or about 30% of the time in an earlier analysis of approximately 600 of the donors. Only TCR beta chains were sequenced in this cohort, and the absence of alpha or paired-chain data limited detectable features. A group of highly shared sequence variants was considered likely to be a technical artifact of the sequencing pipeline. Several of the top co-occurrence clusters appeared to be linked to parvovirus B19, influenza, CMV and Epstein-Barr virus, according to a later analysis. The authors suggested that the approach could potentially be extended to other disease states and immunological phenotypes. A later analysis associated 16,951 TCR beta sequences with specific HLA alleles at a false discovery rate of 0.05. A later analysis found that most CMV-associated TCR beta chains appeared HLA-restricted, with HLA associations seemingly driven largely by CMV exposure. Correlated functional status among segregating V segments might reflect linkage disequilibrium, but an unknown experimental factor could not be ruled out. Presence/absence analyses assumed roughly uniform sequencing depth across donors, an assumption that may not hold. Because counts were too low, 15 to 20 rarely observed V segments, including chromosome 9 orphons, were excluded from the earlier analysis of about 500 of the donors. In a later genetic analysis, fewer N-insertions in productive TCRs were reported among donors in an Asian-associated ancestry cluster than the 666-donor mean. A further reported finding was that TCR beta sequences accurately predicted the HLA-A and HLA-B alleles for most subjects in the first cohort. When HLA alleles, especially DR and DQ, strongly co-occurred, TCR associations were difficult to assign to individual alleles. In the study, 164 TCR beta chains were listed as associated with cytomegalovirus. According to a later analysis, TCR association rates differed among HLA loci, with DRB1 alleles showing the most associated TCRs and HLA-C alleles showing the fewest. In both the original and validation cohorts, the classifier was reported to diagnose cytomegalovirus status with high specificity and sensitivity. HLA typing was unavailable for some donors at each locus, so association tests used only the typed subset. A later analysis found that HLA-associated TCR beta chains were more clonally expanded and had lower generation probabilities than equally common non-associated chains. Most TCR sequences were seen in very few donors, while some public TCRs were found in many individuals. CMV serostatus was the only immune exposure information available for the cohort. A few of the identified cytomegalovirus-associated TCR beta chains were confirmed in vitro to be specific for cytomegalovirus antigens.

A note on this clone: Its antigen specificity is not known. Per-base quality was not reported, and no clone a single base away is much larger than it.

The cohort consisted of hundreds of healthy bone marrow donors. All cohort members were sampled while nominally healthy, although unrecorded immune exposures were likely present. The donor was CMV seronegative and was included in the group of a few hundred seronegative cohort members. A peripheral blood sample was provided by each donor, and peripheral blood mononuclear cells were used for TCR beta sequencing. The Qiagen DNeasy Blood Extraction Kit was used to extract genomic DNA from the blood cell samples. Library preparation used the immunoSEQ multiplex PCR assay. For the multiplex PCR, a mixture combining 60 forward primers for TCR Vbeta segments and 13 reverse primers for TCR Jbeta segments was used. A multiplex PCR assay on genomic DNA amplified the CDR3 region of rearranged TCR beta genes. The Illumina HiSeq System was used to sequence the amplified TCR beta libraries as 87-base-pair reads. In the authors' own workflow: In a later analysis, some 80 million unique TCR beta chains were counted across the roughly 610 repertoires, and roughly 11 million of these chains were shared by at least two donors. Raw reads were error-corrected and collapsed into unique sequences by a nearest-neighbor algorithm in which closely related sequences were merged to remove PCR and sequencing errors. To assign V, D and J gene segments, CDR3 sequences were aligned to IMGT reference sequences. For a sequence to be retained, a match of at least six nucleotides to both a V gene segment and a J gene segment was required. Rearrangements were called productive when the CDR3 lacked stop codons and stayed in frame with V and J; all others were non-productive. CDR3 was defined by IMGT convention, running from the second conserved V-encoded cysteine to the conserved J-encoded phenylalanine. The earlier analysis of fewer than 750 of the donors excluded sequences that lacked an unambiguous match to a single V gene segment. An earlier analysis of 550 to 650 of the donors classified V segments as functional when productive rearrangements were above 56.7% and as segregating when the standard deviation between donors was above 5%. A statistical classification framework was built to diagnose cytomegalovirus status from the catalog of TCR beta chain sequences. A later analysis assigned V and J genes by comparing TCR nucleotide sequences with IMGT/GENE-DB human TR gene sequences. The TCRdist pipeline was used in a later analysis to assign CDR3 sequences and most-parsimonious VDJ recombination scenarios. In a later analysis, every TCR beta chain was defined by the combination of its CDR3 amino acid sequence and its V-gene family, and reads without a unique V-gene family were dropped. In a later analysis, fewer than 650 highly shared, low-generation-probability nucleotide sequences were removed to address suspected cross-contamination and a sequencing artifact. In a later analysis, a clonal expansion index for each public chain was calculated from normalized within-repertoire ranks of inferred template counts. In a later analysis, generation probabilities were computed with a VDJ recombination model fitted to out-of-frame rearrangements, and the resulting probabilities were checked against IGoR. A later analysis scored TCR-TCR, TCR-HLA and TCR-CMV co-occurrence with hypergeometric tests, applying a repertoire-size bias correction to TCR pairs. A later analysis estimated false discovery rates by permuting HLA or CMV assignments 20 times. In a later analysis, co-occurring TCRs were grouped with DBSCAN, and TCRdist sequence similarity was added when clustering was performed within HLA-allele-positive subsets. Repertoires with fewer than 30,000 or more than 120,000 public chains were left out of co-occurrence clustering, as were several repertoires with anomalous nucleotide sharing. TCRdb re-hosts the immuneACCESS table, in-frame sequences only. Its copies lack some clones; in the studies checked, an unresolved V gene accounts for under half of them, and the cause for the rest is not known. That table gives V, J and clone size, and the DNA gave D and trimming. The sample table records about 140,000 clones; about four fifths of these occur just once. Under 6% of the sample is held by the ten biggest clonotypes.

The sample was PBMCs. The sequence was obtained from a man aged 35 to 55 in good health and CMV-seronegative.

Here the CDR3 is given as CASMTGQGMAQYF. At the DNA level, the sequence is TGTGCCAGCATGACCGGGCAGGGGATGGCCCAGTACTTC. The chain is encoded by TRBV27 joined to TRBJ2-5; the D gene is perhaps TRBD1, on 6 matching bases. From the cysteine up to the phenylalanine, the CDR3 has a length of 13 residues. The DNA shown is the 39-base CDR3, in frame from base 1. Taken from the germline V gene (reference sequence), the CDR1 and CDR2 loops are MNHEY and SMNVEV. Trimming takes 7 bases from V and 9 bases from J, and the germline ends sit 18 bases apart.